The sequence of this T cell receptor beta chain was determined in a study of T cell repertoires in cytomegalovirus infection. MiXCR was run by TCRdb on the reads, yielding one entry per CDR3 protein. Among roughly 220,000 distinct CDR3 sequences listed, 38% were seen once. The CDR3 is made up of 14 amino acids. The V gene end was trimmed by 3 bases and the J gene end by 14 bases; junction bases not matched to a gene: 9. CDR1 SEHNR and CDR2 FQNEAQ come from the germline V gene (reference sequence). A remark on this clonotype: Its matching antigen is unknown.

This sample comprised CD8+ T cells from cultured PBMCs, obtained from culture after CMV antigen stimulation. V usage is TRBV7-9 and J usage is TRBJ2-2; the match to TRBD1 covers 10 bases. The clonotype was recovered from a human donor in good health (CMV status not recorded). Some clones in this sample may be carry-over from other donors' samples. CDR3 nucleotide sequence: TGTGCCAGCAGCTTCGATACGGACAGGGGGAAACTGTTTTTT. Translating gives CASSFDTDRGKLFF.